The sequence of this T cell receptor beta chain was determined in a study of blood T cells in healthy people across ages (dated by TCRdb to 2014 to 2015). With respect to the entire study: In model experiments, roughly one uniquely barcoded TCR beta cDNA molecule per two T cells was captured by template switching. Using the same blood draw, the study looked at two additional independent replicas of 1 million unique cDNA reads for two donors, one aged 18 to 30 and the other aged 80 or older. The donors were divided into four age groups: young (average 16 years), middle-aged (roughly 40), aged (about 56) and long-lived (about 84). Using deep sequencing normalized with unique cDNA molecular identifiers, the study measured how TCR beta repertoire diversity changes with age. To avoid experimental bias, donors of different ages were randomly spread across the sequencing lanes. Results the study describes overall, beyond this receptor: Compared with the aged group, more naive CD4+ T cells, fewer expanded clones and increased TCR diversity were shown by the long-lived group, suggesting age selection. The percentage of naive T cells measured by flow cytometry correlated strongly with observed TCR beta diversity. Conclusive comparison of naive and antigen-experienced compartments was prevented by the profiling of bulk unsorted PBMCs. Observed TCR beta diversity per million T cells fell roughly linearly with age, and a significant reduction was already apparent by age roughly 41. Total diversity estimates from one million sequenced T cells were considered lower bounds and underestimates. Because the CMV infection status of the donors was unknown, age-related changes in expanded clonotypes may potentially have been confounded.

For this clonotype: No cognate antigen has been identified for it. The record has no base qualities; no much larger clone is one base away.

Compared with germline, V lacks 3 bases and J lacks 0 bases; bases without a gene match: 6. The germline V gene (reference sequence) sets CDR1 to DFQATT and CDR2 to SNEGSKA. Reading from cysteine to phenylalanine, the CDR3 counts 16 amino acids. Only the CDR3 DNA stays, 48 bases, in frame from base 1. Systemically healthy Caucasian individuals from Russia, around 39 in total and aged about 6 to 95 years, were included as donors. Around 10 milliliters of peripheral blood were drawn from each donor into EDTA-treated Vacutainer tubes. Ficoll-Paque density-gradient centrifugation was used to isolate PBMCs, with at least 6 million per sample. Total RNA, at least 5 micrograms per sample, was extracted from PBMCs with Trizol reagent. For every donor, an aliquot of PBMCs went through flow cytometry to measure the percentages of naive CD45RAhigh/CD27high T cells. Library preparation used 5' RACE. The sequencing machine was an Illumina HiSeq 2500. A second 7 to 11 cycle PCR used a sample-barcoded 5' primer and a J-beta primer mix. A unique molecular identifier was introduced onto each TCR beta cDNA molecule by a template-switch 5' adaptor carrying 12 random nucleotides. Each sample yielded at least 2.5 million CDR3-containing paired-end reads. All of the RNA was converted into first-strand cDNA using the Mint cDNA synthesis kit, with a TRBC-specific oligonucleotide serving as the primer. All cDNA was treated with uracil-DNA glycosylase and then went through a first 18-cycle PCR with the universal primers M1SS and BC2_uni_R. The authors' pipeline ran thus. Each sample was normalized by randomly selecting 1 million high-quality reads, each carrying a distinct molecular identifier. Instead of being binned into consensus sequences, reads with shared molecular identifiers were discarded. MiTCR, with a Q25 quality threshold and the strictest error-elimination algorithm, was used for CDR3 identification, clonotype clustering and error correction. A nonparametric unseen species model using Euler transformation provided a lower-bound estimate of total TCR beta diversity. TCRdb reprocessed the public reads (quality trimming at Q25 with fastp, clone calling with MiXCR) and kept in-frame beta chains. Entries are consolidated by CDR3 protein sequence, retaining the most common genes and DNA. TCRdb, not the authors, supplied the V and J calls. For this sample there are about 1.4 million distinct CDR3 sequences; roughly 59% appear just once. The top ten constitute over 5% of the sample.

This receptor was obtained from a man aged 18 to 35 in good health. The chain employs TRBV20-1 and TRBJ2-1, with 9 bases aligning to TRBD1. The specimen sequenced was blood. The CDR3 sequence is CSASPGTGHSYNEQFF. The DNA is TGCAGTGCTAGTCCAGGGACAGGGCACTCCTACAATGAGCAGTTCTTC.